Shown below are 20 T cell receptor beta chains from a single sample sequenced in a study of shared clonotypes between healthy human individuals. Sequencing was performed with immunoSEQ multiplex PCR; in TCRdb, only in-frame clones are kept and a portion is missing. This table has about half a million clones, roughly 83% appearing once. What was sequenced was PBMCs. These receptor sequences come from a woman between 40 and 50 years old in good health. Some clones in this sample may be carry-over from other donors' samples.

The V call is TRBV27, the J call TRBJ2-1, with 14 bases lining up with TRBD2. Germline assignment: CDR1 MNHEY and CDR2 SMNVEV (reference sequence). The CDR3 has 18 residues. V lost 3 bases and J lost 0; bases outside the gene matches: 4. This chain's CDR3 is CASSFRLAGGSSYNEQFF. CDR3 bases: TGTGCCAGCAGTTTTCGACTAGCGGGAGGGAGCTCCTACAATGAGCAGTTCTTC.

The J gene is TRBJ2-3, the V gene TRBV10-3; no clear D. The germline V gene has CDR1 ENHRY and CDR2 SYGVKD. The V end was cut by 8 bases, the J end by 2 bases, with 23 bases between. This CDR3 spans 17 amino acids. CDR3: CAIAPGSLGYATDTQYF. CDR3 in DNA: TGTGCCATCGCACCCGGATCTCTAGGTTATGCCACAGATACGCAGTATTTT.

The chain employs TRBV10-3 and TRBJ2-2; TRBD1 is a possible D gene (6 bases). With 0 bases removed from V and 5 bases from J, the gap between germline ends came to 7 bases. Germline assignment: CDR1 ENHRY and CDR2 SYGVKD. The CDR3 totals 14 residues. DNA for the CDR3: TGTGCCATCAGTGAGTCGGGGGCGACCGGGGAGCTGTTTTTT. Its translation is CAISESGATGELFF.

The chain links TRBV4-1 to TRBJ1-4; no clear D gene. V dropped 4 bases and J dropped 7 bases, with 22 bases sitting between them. The CDR3 covers 17 residues. Germline CDR1 is MGHRA and CDR2 is YSYEKL. The CDR3 DNA reads as TGCGCCAGCAGCCCCACAAGTATAAGGGTGCGGAGTGAAAAACTGTTTTTT. Translation: CASSPTSIRVRSEKLFF.

J is TRBJ2-7 and V is TRBV6-5; perhaps TRBD1 as D (6 bases). The length of the CDR3 is 14 residues. Germline CDR1 is MNHEY and CDR2 is SVGAGI. Trimming took off 7 bases at V and 2 bases at J, with 15 bases between the two ends. The CDR3 DNA reads as TGTGCCAGCACGGCCGGGGACACTACCTACGAGCAGTACTTC. It is translated as CASTAGDTTYEQYF.

V is TRBV4-3 and J is TRBJ1-4; unclear D gene. Trimming removed 0 bases from V and 2 bases from J, with 10 bases in between. Per the germline V gene, CDR1 is LGHNA and CDR2 is YSLEER. CDR3 length equals 16 residues. As DNA, the CDR3 is TGCGCCAGCAGCCAAGATCTTAGGCGTACTAATGAAAAACTGTTTTTT. It specifies CASSQDLRRTNEKLFF.

CDR3 nucleotide sequence: TGTGCCACGGCCCTAGCGGGAGTTCCCGGGGAGCTGTTTTTT. Amino acid sequence: CATALAGVPGELFF. This rearrangement joins TRBV7-3 to TRBJ2-2; TRBD2 agrees at 10 bases. This CDR3 comprises 14 residues. Germline-derived CDR1 and CDR2 are SGHTA and FQGTGA. The junction had 8 bases not matched to a gene; V was cut back by 10 bases and J by 6 bases.

The gene calls are TRBV9 and TRBJ1-1, with a possible D match to TRBD1 (5 bases). The CDR3 length is 15 residues. With 0 bases removed from V and 2 bases from J, the gap between germline ends came to 11 bases. In germline, CDR1 is SGDLS, CDR2 YYNGEE. The chain's CDR3 is CASSVEEGFNTEAFF. CDR3 nucleotides: TGTGCCAGCAGCGTAGAGGAGGGGTTTAACACTGAAGCTTTCTTT.

The chain combines TRBV19 with TRBJ2-7; TRBD1 matches at 8 bases. CDR1 is LNHDA, CDR2 SQIVND, per germline (reference sequence). V lost 5 bases and J lost 12; bases outside the gene matches: 12. CDR3 length: 13 amino acids. The CDR3 is CASSPGQGVAGYF. Here the CDR3 DNA reads TGTGCCAGTAGTCCCGGACAGGGAGTTGCGGGGTACTTC.

The gene calls are TRBV5-1 and TRBJ2-1; 13 bases fit TRBD2. The CDR3 is 13 residues long. Germline-derived CDR1 and CDR2 are SGHRS and YFSETQ. With 7 bases clipped from V and 10 bases from J, the junction kept 5 bases outside the gene matches. The CDR3 nucleotides read TGCGCCAGCGCGGGACTAGCGGGACTAGAGCAGTTCTTC. It encodes CASAGLAGLEQFF.

The chain combines TRBV5-4 with TRBJ2-7, with D possibly being TRBD1 or TRBD2 (5 bases each). V shed 3 bases and J shed 2 bases, with 12 bases lying between them. Germline assignment: CDR1 SGHNT and CDR2 YYREEE (reference sequence). This CDR3 has 14 residues. The DNA for the CDR3 is TGTGCCAGCAGCTGGGGGTCGCAGACCTACGAGCAGTACTTC. It codes for CASSWGSQTYEQYF.

The chain joins TRBV28 to TRBJ1-1; 9 bases map to TRBD1. The CDR3 runs 14 residues. Germline V CDR1 and CDR2: MDHEN, SYDVKM. The ends lost 5 bases at V and 9 bases at J; junction bases unmatched: 10. CDR3: CASSTPGQGSQAFF. CDR3 in DNA: TGTGCCAGCAGTACCCCGGGACAGGGATCCCAAGCTTTCTTT.

The gene calls are TRBV5-1 and TRBJ1-1; 10 nucleotides match TRBD1. Losses at the gene ends were 4 bases for V and 1 base for J; bases not matched to a gene: 16. This CDR3 spans 19 amino acids. In germline, CDR1 is SGHRS, CDR2 YFSETQ. The CDR3 protein is CASSPGTGAWGQGNTEAFF. CDR3 coding DNA: TGCGCCAGCAGCCCTGGGACAGGGGCGTGGGGGCAAGGGAACACTGAAGCTTTCTTT.

This rearrangement joins TRBV4-2 to TRBJ2-1; 7 nucleotides line up with TRBD2. The CDR3 totals 16 residues. V lost 3 bases and J lost 3; bases outside the gene matches: 8. Germline CDR1 LGHNA, CDR2 YNFKEQ. CDR3 bases: TGTGCCAGCAGCCAGGATACCGGGACTAACTACAATGAGCAGTTCTTC. Protein sequence: CASSQDTGTNYNEQFF.

The chain is built from TRBV9 and TRBJ2-7, with D hard to call. Germline V CDR1 and CDR2: SGDLS, YYNGEE. The V and J ends lost 4 bases and 5 bases respectively, with 13 bases between them. The CDR3 loop spans 13 amino acids. The DNA for the CDR3 is TGTGCCAGCAGCCTTGTCCCGTCCGACGAGCAGTACTTC. Its protein product is CASSLVPSDEQYF.

The chain couples TRBV4-2 to TRBJ2-1; 8 bases map to TRBD2. The CDR3 totals 14 residues. Germline CDR1 LGHNA, CDR2 YNFKEQ. Germline trimming cut 1 base from V and 6 bases from J; bases unmatched to any gene: 2. In nucleotides, the CDR3 is TGTGCCAGCAGCCAAGCCGGGACTAGCAATGAGCAGTTCTTC. Its translation is CASSQAGTSNEQFF.

V gene TRBV6-6 combines with J gene TRBJ1-1, with no clear D. Looked up from germline, CDR1 is MNHNY and CDR2 is SVGAGI (reference sequence). CDR3 size: 13 residues. Trimming cost V 6 bases and J 6 bases, with 14 bases left between them. The CDR3 sequence is CASRPTLSAEAFF. The CDR3 region has the DNA TGTGCCAGCAGGCCTACTCTTTCCGCTGAAGCTTTCTTT.

The rearrangement uses TRBV7-9 and TRBJ2-3; 8 nucleotides line up with TRBD1. Germline lookup yields CDR1 SEHNR and CDR2 FQNEAQ (reference sequence). Unmatched junction bases numbered 14, after V lost 4 bases and J lost 11 bases. CDR3 length: 15 amino acids. The CDR3 DNA reads as TGTGCCAGCAGCTCATCAGGGACAGGCGACAACGAGCAGTATTTT. It codes for CASSSSGTGDNEQYF.

The CDR3 DNA sequence: TGTGCCAGCAGTGTCCGGTTCGGGTCTGGAAACACCATATATTTT. The encoded protein is CASSVRFGSGNTIYF. V is TRBV6-1 and J is TRBJ1-3; no firm D call. Germline V gives CDR1 MNHNS, CDR2 SASEGT. The V end was cut by 4 bases, the J end by 1 base, with 11 bases between. The CDR3 length is 15 residues.

The CDR3 sequence: CASSLAAQANYEQYF. In nucleotides, the CDR3 is TGTGCCAGCAGCTTGGCCGCACAGGCCAACTACGAGCAGTACTTC. The rearrangement uses TRBV7-2 and TRBJ2-7, with D perhaps matching TRBD1 (5 bases). Germline lookup yields CDR1 SGHTA and CDR2 FQGNSA. The CDR3 is 15 residues long. V lost 3 bases to trimming and J lost 3 bases, with 15 bases between them.